These 27 T cell receptor beta chains share one sample of origin, sequenced in a study of T cell responses to AZD1222 COVID-19 vaccine. TCRdb's copy holds only in-frame clones and misses some; the assay was immunoSEQ multiplex PCR. The repertoire holds tens of thousands of clones, with approximately 80% as singletons. Sequencing used peripheral blood, obtained on day 0 of AZD1222 vaccination. These TCRs come from an adult in good health.

The V call is TRBV7-8, the J call TRBJ1-6; a possible D gene is TRBD1 (6 bases). The CDR3 totals 16 residues. CDR1 is SGHVS, CDR2 FQNEAQ, per germline. The germline V and J ends were trimmed by 1 base and 2 bases, with 9 bases remaining between them. CDR3 nucleotide sequence: TGTGCCAGCAGCTTAGAGGGGGGACCCTATAATTCACCCCTCCACTTT. Its protein is CASSLEGGPYNSPLHF.

A few counts support this clone. The chain links TRBV27 to TRBJ1-1; the match to TRBD1 covers 7 bases. The germline V gene encodes CDR1 MNHEY and CDR2 SMNVEV (reference sequence). CDR3 length: 13 residues. With 2 bases clipped from V and 8 bases from J, the junction kept 5 bases outside the gene matches. The CDR3 bases are TGTGCCAGCAGTTTACAGGGGGTGAGGGAAGCTTTCTTT. Its protein is CASSLQGVREAFF.

V usage is TRBV9 and J usage is TRBJ2-7; D not certain. The CDR3 consists of 16 residues. Germline V gene lookup returns CDR1 SGDLS and CDR2 YYNGEE. V dropped 0 bases and J dropped 9 bases, with 22 bases sitting between them. The CDR3 region is CASSVVVVPVWTVQYF. The CDR3 coding sequence is TGTGCCAGCAGCGTAGTAGTAGTACCAGTTTGGACGGTGCAGTACTTC.

The V and J genes are TRBV6-5 and TRBJ1-4; D is ambiguous. The CDR3 runs to 15 residues. CDR1 and CDR2 (germline): MNHEY, SVGAGI. Trimming cost V 2 bases and J 0 bases, with 7 bases left between them. CDR3 in DNA: TGTGCCAGCAGTTACCGACAAGCAACTAATGAAAAACTGTTTTTT. It yields the protein CASSYRQATNEKLFF.

The chain carries TRBV19 and TRBJ1-3; weak D call: TRBD1 (5 bases). V lost 0 bases to trimming and J lost 2 bases, with 14 bases between them. Looked up from germline, CDR1 is LNHDA and CDR2 is SQIVND (reference sequence). The CDR3 runs 17 residues. This CDR3 is CASSIDGWGSTGNTIYF. The CDR3 coding sequence is TGTGCCAGTAGTATAGATGGTTGGGGCAGTACTGGAAACACCATATATTTT.

The rearrangement links TRBV29-1 to TRBJ1-5; a weak D match, TRBD1 (6 bases). The V end lost 4 bases, the J end lost 6 bases, and 13 bases lay between the germline ends. The CDR3 runs 13 residues. CDR1 and CDR2 (germline): SQVTM, ANQGSEA. The DNA of the CDR3 is TGCAGCGTTGGGGGCGGGGGCGGTCAGCCCCAGCATTTT. As protein: CSVGGGGGQPQHF.

This clone has a single count. The chain has TRBV12-3 or TRBV12-4 and TRBJ2-3; the D gene could be TRBD1 or TRBD2 (5 bases each). The CDR3 loop spans 13 amino acids. Trimming stripped 5 bases from V and 13 bases from J, with 19 bases between. CDR3 coding DNA: TGTGCCAGCAGTGTTTATTCGGGACCCCCCGAGTATTTT. It translates to CASSVYSGPPEYF.

The chain has TRBV19 and TRBJ1-4, with TRBD1 as a possible D gene (5 bases). CDR1 and CDR2 (germline): LNHDA, SQIVND (reference sequence). V was shortened by 5 bases and J by 4 bases, with 11 bases between the two germline ends. CDR3 length equals 14 residues. In DNA form, the CDR3 reads TGTGCCAGTAGTCCCCAGGGTGTTAATGAAAAACTGTTTTTT. It yields the protein CASSPQGVNEKLFF.

This chain uses TRBV7-9 with TRBJ1-5; 10 positions match TRBD1. V was clipped by 5 bases and J by 6 bases; unmatched bases: 4. Germline lookup yields CDR1 SEHNR and CDR2 FQNEAQ (reference sequence). The CDR3 runs 14 residues. The CDR3 loop reads CASSLDRGTQPQHF. DNA for the CDR3: TGTGCCAGCAGCCTGGACAGGGGGACTCAGCCCCAGCATTTT.

This clone was picked up a small number of times. V and J are TRBV6-5 and TRBJ1-3; 7 bases are shared with TRBD1. There are 15 residues in the CDR3. Trimming at V came to 0 bases and at J to 3 bases, leaving 2 bases not matched to a gene. Germline V CDR1 and CDR2: MNHEY, SVGAGI. The CDR3 region has the DNA TGTGCCAGCAGTTACTCGAGGGGGCTTGGAAACACCATATATTTT. This gives the protein CASSYSRGLGNTIYF.

This clone was found once. The chain is built from TRBV5-1 and TRBJ2-1; TRBD1 aligns across 8 bases. The V gene's germline CDR1 is SGHRS and CDR2 YFSETQ. The trim removed 8 bases at V and 8 bases at J, leaving 6 bases unmatched. This CDR3 is built from 12 residues. The CDR3 DNA reads as TGCGCCAGTGGGGCAGGGGGCTATGAGCAGTTCTTC. Protein: CASGAGGYEQFF.

This chain connects TRBV27 to TRBJ1-4, with TRBD1 matching over 8 bases. CDR1 and CDR2 from the germline V gene are MNHEY and SMNVEV (reference sequence). The CDR3 consists of 15 residues. V was pared by 3 bases and J by 7 bases, with 7 bases of the junction left unmatched. The CDR3 DNA is TGTGCCAGCAGTTTTTTTATGGACAGGGTTGAAAAACTGTTTTTT. This sequence encodes CASSFFMDRVEKLFF.

V is TRBV4-1 and J is TRBJ1-6; D possibly corresponds to TRBD1 (6 bases). V lost 0 bases to trimming and J lost 7 bases, with 13 bases between them. There are 16 residues in the CDR3. Germline assignment: CDR1 MGHRA and CDR2 YSYEKL. CDR3 residues: CASSQEWRQENSPLHF. CDR3 coding DNA: TGCGCCAGCAGCCAAGAGTGGAGACAGGAAAATTCACCCCTCCACTTT.

This chain links TRBV7-8 with TRBJ2-1, with D possibly matching TRBD2 (6 bases). Trimming shortened V by 5 bases and J by 7 bases, and 18 bases separated the two germline ends. This CDR3 contains 15 residues. The germline V gene has CDR1 SGHVS and CDR2 FQNEAQ. The CDR3 is CASSPPSRGRNEQFF. Here the CDR3 DNA reads TGTGCCAGCAGCCCCCCTTCGCGGGGAAGGAATGAGCAGTTCTTC.

This clone was observed a few times. The gene calls are TRBV7-9 and TRBJ2-7; 11 bases align to TRBD2. The CDR3 length is 17 residues. The V and J ends lost 6 bases and 2 bases, in that order; junction bases with no gene match: 12. The V gene's germline CDR1 is SEHNR and CDR2 FQNEAQ (reference sequence). The CDR3 DNA reads TGTGCCAGCAGTCCACTAGCGGGAGTTTCGGCGCCCTACGAGCAGTACTTC. This sequence encodes CASSPLAGVSAPYEQYF.

This clone was seen more than once but under ten times. The chain joins TRBV7-2 to TRBJ1-6; D may be TRBD1 (5 bases). The CDR3 totals 12 residues. From germline, CDR1 is SGHTA and CDR2 FQGNSA. V was trimmed by 4 bases and J by 7 bases, leaving 5 bases between them. The CDR3 here is CASSWGNSPLHF. CDR3 DNA sequence: TGTGCCAGCAGCTGGGGGAATTCACCCCTCCACTTT.

This clone has a single count. The V and J genes are TRBV4-2 and TRBJ2-1; D is uncertain. The germline V and J ends were trimmed by 3 bases and 6 bases, with 9 bases remaining between them. This CDR3 has 13 residues. Germline loops: CDR1 LGHNA, CDR2 YNFKEQ. CDR3 sequence reads: CASSQPLANEQFF. The CDR3 DNA reads as TGTGCCAGCAGCCAGCCGTTGGCCAATGAGCAGTTCTTC.

The chain joins TRBV19 to TRBJ2-2; D ambiguous. The CDR3 is 12 amino acids. The V end was cut by 3 bases, the J end by 5 bases, with 4 bases between. Germline V gives CDR1 LNHDA, CDR2 SQIVND (reference sequence). CDR3 residues: CASSIITGELFF. Here the CDR3 DNA reads TGTGCCAGTAGTATTATAACCGGGGAGCTGTTTTTT.

This clone was seen more than once but under ten times. This chain joins TRBV11-2 and TRBJ1-6; D gene unclear. This CDR3 has 14 residues. Trimming left V 1 base short and J 6 bases short, with 7 bases between. Germline V gene sequence: CDR1 SGHAT, CDR2 FQNNGV. The chain's CDR3 is CASSLVGLNSPLHF. DNA of the CDR3: TGTGCCAGCAGCTTAGTCGGCCTTAATTCACCCCTCCACTTT.

V and J are TRBV28 and TRBJ2-5; 7 nucleotides match TRBD2. The CDR3 contains 15 residues. Germline V gives CDR1 MDHEN, CDR2 SYDVKM. Trimming removed 2 bases from V and 1 base from J; junction bases left unmatched: 4. The CDR3 DNA sequence: TGTGCCAGCAGTTTACTAGCGGAGACCCAAGAGACCCAGTACTTC. The encoded protein is CASSLLAETQETQYF.

The chain links TRBV24-1 to TRBJ2-5, with D possibly matching TRBD2 (8 bases). Trimming took 9 bases from V and 2 from J, leaving 18 bases between them. The length of the CDR3 is 15 residues. CDR1 KGHDR and CDR2 SFDVKD come from the germline V gene. The CDR3 region has the DNA TGTGCCACCCGGGGGGGTAGGGGGCCGCAAGAGACCCAGTACTTC. Translating it yields CATRGGRGPQETQYF.

The chain uses TRBV14 and TRBJ2-5; no clear D gene. Germline CDR1 reads SGHDN; CDR2 reads FVKESK. Trimming left V 3 bases short and J 5 bases short, with 16 bases between. The CDR3 runs to 15 residues. The chain's CDR3 is CASSQVMGPRETQYF. The CDR3 region has the DNA TGTGCCAGCAGCCAGGTTATGGGCCCAAGGGAGACCCAGTACTTC.

The V and J genes are TRBV27 and TRBJ2-3; 7 nucleotides align to TRBD1. The germline V gene has CDR1 MNHEY and CDR2 SMNVEV (reference sequence). V lost 6 bases and J lost 3; bases outside the gene matches: 9. There are 15 residues in the CDR3. The CDR3 nucleotides are TGTGCCAGCAGCCCCCGTAGACAGGGAACAGATACGCAGTATTTT. It translates to CASSPRRQGTDTQYF.

The V and J genes are TRBV3-1 (or the pseudogene TRBV3-2) and TRBJ2-7; D ambiguous. The CDR3 is 13 residues long. The germline gives CDR1 LGHDT, CDR2 YNNKEL (reference sequence). Trimming took off 0 bases at V and 3 bases at J, with 6 bases between the two ends. CDR3 in DNA: TGTGCCAGCAGCCAAGAGGGTTTCTACGAGCAGTACTTC. Residues: CASSQEGFYEQYF.

The chain joins TRBV30 to TRBJ2-1; D not certain. The CDR3 extends over 12 amino acids. Germline-derived CDR1 and CDR2 are GTSNPN and SVGIG (reference sequence). The V gene lost 4 bases and the J gene lost 9 bases, with 13 bases spanning the gap. CDR3 DNA: TGTGCCTGGAATAGGGTAGGTAGTGAGCAGTTCTTC. This translates into CAWNRVGSEQFF.

The chain is built from TRBV7-2 and TRBJ1-5, with D maybe TRBD1 (6 bases). Germline V gene data show CDR1 as SGHTA and CDR2 as FQGNSA. The CDR3 is 16 amino acids. Trimming left V 5 bases short and J 4 bases short, with 18 bases between. CDR3 protein: CASSQQTGELNQPQHF. The CDR3 coding sequence is TGTGCCAGCAGCCAGCAGACAGGAGAATTAAATCAGCCCCAGCATTTT.

The chain employs TRBV7-2 and TRBJ2-7; D is unresolved. The V end lost 3 bases, the J end lost 5 bases, and 8 bases lay between the germline ends. The germline V gene encodes CDR1 SGHTA and CDR2 FQGNSA. The CDR3 runs to 12 residues. Here the CDR3 reads CASSFFPHEQYF. CDR3 DNA: TGTGCCAGCAGCTTTTTCCCCCACGAGCAGTACTTC. The entire variable domain, with the rest obtained from reference TRBV7-2 and TRBJ2-7, is as follows: GAGVSQSPSNKVTEKGKDVELRCDPISGHTALYWYRQSLGQGLEFLIYFQGNSAPDKSGLPSDRFSAERTGGSVSTLTIQRTQQEDSAVYLCASSFFPHEQYFGPGTRLTVT.